A selection of T cell receptor beta chains follows, all from one sample in a study of T-cell memory formation after mild COVID-19. TCRdb passed the 5' RACE reads through MiXCR, listing each CDR3 protein once. There are fewer than 15,000 distinct CDR3 sequences in the sample; around 15% occur only once, and under 60% lies in the top ten. Sequenced input: PBMCs or a T cell subset sorted from them (not recorded which). These TCRs come from a man between 18 and 35 years old who had mild COVID-19 (a few samples of this study predate the infection). Cell type and time point are not known. Each CDR3 is given with its conserved first and last residue. D genes are given only for firm matches. Size tells how often a clone was seen (once, few, many) or the class of an expanded clone, and some rows leave it out.

j_gene,abundance,d_gene,len,v_gene,CDR3aa,CDR3nt
TRBJ1-6,many,TRBD1,17,TRBV15,CATSGSRGPLDNSPLHF,TGTGCCACCAGCGGATCCAGGGGGCCCCTAGATAATTCACCCCTCCACTTT
TRBJ2-7,many,NA,16,TRBV6-2/TRBV6-3,CASSYPWVHPPYEQYF,TGTGCCAGCAGTTACCCGTGGGTTCACCCGCCCTACGAGCAGTACTTC
TRBJ1-6,NA,NA,12,TRBV5-4,CASSFLNSPLHF,TGTGCCAGCAGCTTTCTGAATTCACCCCTCCACTTT
TRBJ2-1,many,TRBD2,17,TRBV5-1,CASSPRARRGAHNEQFF,TGCGCCAGCAGCCCGAGGGCGCGGCGGGGGGCCCACAATGAGCAGTTCTTC
TRBJ1-3,NA,NA,15,TRBV7-8,CASSLALGIGNTIYF,TGTGCCAGCAGCTTAGCGTTAGGGATCGGAAACACCATATATTTT
TRBJ2-7,many,NA,14,TRBV5-1,CASSLALGVYEQYF,TGCGCCAGCAGCTTGGCCCTGGGTGTCTACGAGCAGTACTTC
TRBJ2-7,NA,NA,14,TRBV2,CATPPGTGFSEQYF,TGTGCCACCCCGCCCGGGACCGGTTTCAGCGAGCAGTACTTC
TRBJ1-1,many,NA,13,TRBV12-3/TRBV12-4,CASSFDPPFEAFF,TGTGCCAGCAGTTTTGACCCCCCCTTTGAAGCTTTCTTT
TRBJ2-5,many,NA,19,TRBV7-2,CASSPRHRVAGDIEETQYF,TGTGCCAGCAGCCCTCGTCACAGGGTGGCGGGGGATATCGAAGAGACCCAGTACTTC
TRBJ2-1,NA,NA,15,TRBV5-1,CASSLSLAGNNEQFF,TGCGCCAGCAGCTTAAGCCTAGCAGGAAACAATGAGCAGTTCTTC
TRBJ2-4,many,NA,15,TRBV6-5,CASRKLRDAKNIQYF,TGTGCCAGCAGGAAACTCCGGGATGCCAAAAACATTCAGTACTTC
TRBJ2-3,few,NA,17,TRBV4-3,CASSQDLVGWSTDTQYF,TGCGCCAGCAGCCAAGATTTAGTAGGCTGGAGCACAGATACGCAGTATTTT
TRBJ2-5,many,NA,14,TRBV14,CASSRWGTGETQYF,TGTGCCAGCAGCCGATGGGGGACGGGGGAGACCCAGTACTTC
TRBJ1-2,few,NA,14,TRBV6-5,CASSYLYPIDGYTF,TGTGCCAGCAGTTATCTCTACCCAATAGATGGCTACACCTTC
TRBJ1-6,many,NA,15,TRBV7-3,CASSSGDRYNSPLHF,TGTGCCAGCAGCTCAGGGGATCGTTATAATTCACCCCTCCACTTT
TRBJ2-1,NA,NA,14,TRBV5-4,CASSLWGQSNEQFF,TGTGCCAGCAGCTTGTGGGGGCAGTCCAATGAGCAGTTCTTC
TRBJ1-2,NA,NA,15,TRBV15,CATSRGLEGWYGYTF,TGTGCCACCAGCAGAGGTCTAGAGGGTTGGTATGGCTACACCTTC
TRBJ2-4,NA,NA,14,TRBV6-2/TRBV6-3,CASRKGLAKNIQYF,TGTGCCAGCAGAAAGGGGCTAGCCAAAAACATTCAGTACTTC